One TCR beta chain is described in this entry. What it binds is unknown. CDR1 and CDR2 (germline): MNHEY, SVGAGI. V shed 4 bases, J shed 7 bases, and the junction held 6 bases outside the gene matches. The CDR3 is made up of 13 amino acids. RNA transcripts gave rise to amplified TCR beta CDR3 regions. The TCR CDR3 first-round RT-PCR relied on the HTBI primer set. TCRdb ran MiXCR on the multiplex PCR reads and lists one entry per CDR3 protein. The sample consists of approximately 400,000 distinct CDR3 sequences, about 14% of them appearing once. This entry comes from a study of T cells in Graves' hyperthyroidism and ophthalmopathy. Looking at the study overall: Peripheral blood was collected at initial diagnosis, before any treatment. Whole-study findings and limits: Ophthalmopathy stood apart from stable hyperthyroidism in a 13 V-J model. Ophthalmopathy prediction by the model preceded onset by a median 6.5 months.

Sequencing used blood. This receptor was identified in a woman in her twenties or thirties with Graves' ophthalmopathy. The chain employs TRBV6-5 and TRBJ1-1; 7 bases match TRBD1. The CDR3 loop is CASSSTRDSEAFF. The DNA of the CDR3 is TGTGCCAGCAGTTCGACCCGGGACAGTGAAGCTTTCTTT.